This TCR beta chain was recorded in a study of CD8 T cells in Susac syndrome. CDR1 and CDR2 (germline): SQVTM, ANQGSEA. The CDR3 loop spans 14 amino acids. The J segment lost 0 bases and the V segment lost 7 bases, leaving 9 bases of the junction unmatched. Random hexamers were used to reverse transcribe about 0.5 to 1 ug of RNA. Each CDR3 protein is one row after TCRdb ran MiXCR on the immunoSEQ multiplex PCR reads. In the table there are 200,000 to 250,000 distinct CDR3 sequences, 95% of which are singletons. The chain recombines TRBV29-1 with TRBJ2-7, with 7 bases fitting TRBD2. This TCR was recovered from a human donor with multiple sclerosis. The material sequenced was CD4+ T cells from PBMCs. The CDR3 loop reads CSAKSGMSSYEQYF. The DNA for the CDR3 is TGCAGCGCTAAGAGCGGGATGTCCTCCTACGAGCAGTACTTC.